One and the same sample provided the 18 T cell receptor beta chains below, sequenced in a study of blood T cell dynamics during melanoma immunotherapy. The sample's time point: pre-treatment baseline. Assay used: immunoSEQ multiplex PCR; TCRdb lists only in-frame clones, some missing. The sample consists of around 13,000 clones, roughly 94% of them appearing once. The starting material was effector memory CD8+ T cells from blood, obtained from a patient treated with checkpoint blockade. These receptors came from a human donor with melanoma.

This chain connects TRBV19 to TRBJ2-7, with D perhaps matching TRBD1 or TRBD2 (8 bases each). The germline V gene has CDR1 LNHDA and CDR2 SQIVND (reference sequence). V shed 4 bases and J shed 1 base, with 23 bases lying between them. The CDR3 is made up of 18 amino acids. The CDR3 coding sequence is TGTGCCAGTAGTAGGACAGGGATAGAACTAGCGGATTCCTACGAGCAGTACTTC. Translated, it gives CASSRTGIELADSYEQYF.

This clone was recorded once. The chain couples TRBV28 to TRBJ2-2, with D possibly being TRBD1 (5 bases). Looked up from germline, CDR1 is MDHEN and CDR2 is SYDVKM. This CDR3 has 15 amino acids. Trimming stripped 5 bases from V and 7 bases from J, with 17 bases between. The DNA for the CDR3 is TGTGCCAGCAGTCTAAGGGGTAGTCGGTACGGGGAGCTGTTTTTT. It codes for CASSLRGSRYGELFF. Looking up the rest from reference TRBV28 and TRBJ2-2 gives the full variable domain: DVKVTQSSRYLVKRTGEKVFLECVQDMDHENMFWYRQDPGLGLRLIYFSYDVKMKEKGDIPEGYSVSREKKERFSLILESASTNQTSMYLCASSLRGSRYGELFFGEGSRLTVL.

The rearrangement uses TRBV19 and TRBJ1-5; 11 bases match TRBD1. CDR1 and CDR2 from the germline V gene are LNHDA and SQIVND (reference sequence). The trim removed 5 bases at V and 7 bases at J, leaving 7 bases unmatched. The CDR3 covers 15 residues. The CDR3 nucleotides are TGTGCCAGTAGTGCAGGACAGGGGGCAAGCCAGCCCCAGCATTTT. Protein sequence: CASSAGQGASQPQHF. The complete variable domain, with remaining parts taken from reference TRBV19 and TRBJ1-5, reads DGGITQSPKYLFRKEGQNVTLSCEQNLNHDAMYWYRQDPGQGLRLIYYSQIVNDFQKGDIAEGYSVSREKKESFPLTVTSAQKNPTAFYLCASSAGQGASQPQHFGDGTRLSIL.

The chain is built from TRBV11-2 and TRBJ2-3, with 7 bases aligning to TRBD1. With 4 bases clipped from V and 6 bases from J, the junction kept 7 bases outside the gene matches. Germline V gives CDR1 SGHAT, CDR2 FQNNGV. The CDR3 covers 14 residues. The CDR3 coding sequence is TGTGCCAGCAGCTCCTGGGACAGCAAGGATACGCAGTATTTT. Translating gives CASSSWDSKDTQYF.

J is TRBJ2-7 and V is TRBV4-1; 8 nucleotides line up with TRBD1. The CDR3 sequence is 16 residues long. J lost 2 bases, V lost 3 bases, and 9 bases had no gene match. Germline CDR1 MGHRA, CDR2 YSYEKL. The CDR3 DNA follows: TGCGCCAGCAGCCAGAGGAGGGGGACAGGAGCCTACGAGCAGTACTTC. Protein: CASSQRRGTGAYEQYF.

This clone was counted once. The J gene is TRBJ1-1, the V gene TRBV5-6; D remains ambiguous. The germline V and J ends were trimmed by 0 bases and 2 bases, with 11 bases remaining between them. The CDR3 is 15 amino acids. In germline, CDR1 is SGHDT, CDR2 YYEEEE. The CDR3 reads CASSLAPIVNTEAFF. For the CDR3, the DNA is TGTGCCAGCAGCTTGGCTCCAATAGTTAACACTGAAGCTTTCTTT.

In this sample, this clone turned up once. The chain recombines TRBV9 with TRBJ2-6, with D hard to call. CDR1 is SGDLS, CDR2 YYNGEE, per germline. V shed 0 bases and J shed 3 bases, with 4 bases lying between them. The CDR3 totals 14 residues. CDR3 coding DNA: TGTGCCAGCAGCGTAGGGTATGGGGCCAACGTCCTGACTTTC. As protein: CASSVGYGANVLTF. The entire variable domain, with the rest obtained from reference TRBV9 and TRBJ2-6, is as follows: DSGVTQTPKHLITATGQRVTLRCSPRSGDLSVYWYQQSLDQGLQFLIQYYNGEERAKGNILERFSAQQFPDLHSELNLSSLELGDSALYFCASSVGYGANVLTFGAGSRLTVL.

The chain is built from TRBV11-3 and TRBJ2-7; 8 bases map to TRBD2. Germline V CDR1 and CDR2: SGHNT, YENEEA. J lost 2 bases, V lost 1 base, and 1 base had no gene match. This CDR3 contains 14 residues. The CDR3 DNA is TGTGCCAGCAGCTTAGGAGCGGGAGCCTACGAGCAGTACTTC. Its translation is CASSLGAGAYEQYF.

This chain connects TRBV27 to TRBJ1-2; 7 bases are a match to TRBD1. The junction had 12 bases not matched to a gene; V was cut back by 5 bases and J by 9 bases. The V gene's germline CDR1 is MNHEY and CDR2 SMNVEV (reference sequence). This CDR3 contains 14 residues. The CDR3 loop reads CASSDTGVYSSYTF. The CDR3, as DNA: TGTGCCAGCAGTGATACAGGGGTTTATTCGAGCTACACCTTC.

The chain couples TRBV15 to TRBJ2-7; D perhaps matches TRBD1 (5 bases). Deletions cut 3 bases from V and 7 bases from J, with 13 bases between. Per germline, CDR1 LNHNV and CDR2 YYDKDF (reference sequence). The CDR3 runs to 13 residues. CDR3 DNA sequence: TGTGCCACCAGCAGCAGGGATTTAAGGGAGCAGTACTTC. Protein product: CATSSRDLREQYF.

The chain recombines TRBV7-8 with TRBJ2-1; 8 bases are shared with TRBD2. The CDR3 covers 17 residues. Germline CDR1 SGHVS, CDR2 FQNEAQ. The junction had 6 bases not matched to a gene; V was cut back by 1 base and J by 1 base. CDR3 protein: CASSLDGRAGSYNEQFF. CDR3 sequence (DNA): TGTGCCAGCAGCTTAGACGGGAGGGCCGGGTCCTACAATGAGCAGTTCTTC.

The chain carries TRBV28 and TRBJ1-1; weak D call: TRBD1 (5 bases). V lost 4 bases to trimming and J lost 1 base, with 16 bases between them. Germline lookup yields CDR1 MDHEN and CDR2 SYDVKM. The CDR3 is 16 residues long. CDR3 loop: CASSSPEDRGNTEAFF. The CDR3 DNA sequence: TGTGCCAGCAGTTCCCCGGAGGATAGGGGGAACACTGAAGCTTTCTTT. Looking up the rest from reference TRBV28 and TRBJ1-1 gives the full variable domain: DVKVTQSSRYLVKRTGEKVFLECVQDMDHENMFWYRQDPGLGLRLIYFSYDVKMKEKGDIPEGYSVSREKKERFSLILESASTNQTSMYLCASSSPEDRGNTEAFFGQGTRLTVV.

This clone has only one observation. V and J are TRBV5-8 and TRBJ2-7; tentatively, D is TRBD2 (5 bases). This CDR3 region has 14 residues. The V end lost 2 bases, the J end lost 2 bases, and 11 bases lay between the germline ends. Germline V gives CDR1 SGHTS, CDR2 YDEGEE. CDR3 in DNA: TGTGCCAGCAGCTTTGCCCTAGCTGCCTACGAGCAGTACTTC. It specifies CASSFALAAYEQYF.

The gene calls are TRBV27 and TRBJ2-5; a possible D gene is TRBD1 (6 bases). The CDR3 sequence is 14 residues long. With 5 bases removed from V and 2 bases from J, the gap between germline ends came to 12 bases. From germline, CDR1 is MNHEY and CDR2 SMNVEV (reference sequence). CDR3 in DNA: TGTGCCAGCAGTACAGGGACCTTACAAGAGACCCAGTACTTC. Protein sequence: CASSTGTLQETQYF.

The chain's CDR3 is CASSLGDRGAFDEQYF. CDR3 DNA: TGCGCCAGCAGCTTGGGGGACAGGGGGGCGTTCGACGAGCAGTACTTC. The chain uses TRBV5-1 and TRBJ2-7; 11 bases are shared with TRBD1. CDR3 size: 16 residues. The V segment lost 0 bases and the J segment 5 bases; nucleotides outside the gene matches: 7. Germline CDR1 SGHRS, CDR2 YFSETQ.

The V call is TRBV7-9, the J call TRBJ2-2; 11 bases map to TRBD1. V dropped 4 bases and J dropped 1; count of bases not matched to a gene: 11. The length of the CDR3 is 19 residues. Germline values: CDR1 SEHNR, CDR2 FQNEAQ (reference sequence). The CDR3 region has the DNA TGTGCCAGCAGCTCAGGGGTCTGGACAGGGGGCCAGAACACCGGGGAGCTGTTTTTT. Amino acids: CASSSGVWTGGQNTGELFF.

In its sample, this clone was seen once. The chain uses TRBV29-1 and TRBJ2-5; 8 positions match TRBD1. The CDR3 spans 14 residues. The V gene end was trimmed by 3 bases and the J gene end by 5 bases; junction bases not matched to a gene: 8. In germline, CDR1 is SQVTM, CDR2 ANQGSEA. The CDR3 sequence: CSVDLTGEGETQYF. CDR3 DNA sequence: TGCAGCGTTGACCTGACAGGGGAAGGGGAGACCCAGTACTTC. Variable domain in full (rest from reference TRBV29-1 and TRBJ2-5): SAVISQKPSRDICQRGTSLTIQCQVDSQVTMMFWYRQQPGQSLTLIATANQGSEATYESGFVIDKFPISRPNLTFSTLTVSNMSPEDSSIYLCSVDLTGEGETQYFGPGTRLLVL.

The chain is built from TRBV7-2 and TRBJ2-7; 8 bases line up with TRBD1. With 6 bases clipped from V and 1 base from J, the junction kept 5 bases outside the gene matches. Germline V lookup: CDR1 SGHTA, CDR2 FQGNSA. This CDR3 contains 14 residues. The CDR3 DNA reads as TGTGCCAGCAGTCCAACAGGGGGATCCTACGAGCAGTACTTC. This encodes CASSPTGGSYEQYF.